What follows describes a single T cell receptor (beta chain). Profiling relied on immunoSEQ multiplex PCR, and the TCRdb table lists in-frame clones only, not all of them. The sample comprises 150,000 or so clones, 80% to 90% of which are singletons, and roughly 6.7% rests with the top ten. The data were taken from a study of cytomegalovirus exposure and HLA in healthy donors. Germline lookup yields CDR1 MNHEY and CDR2 SVGAGI. V was pared by 8 bases and J by 3 bases, with 13 bases between. The CDR3 spans 13 residues. Sequencing used PBMCs. The TCR was taken from a young woman in good health and CMV-seropositive. The rearrangement joins TRBV6-5 to TRBJ1-2; D remains ambiguous. CDR3 sequence: CASRPSGDYGYTF. The CDR3 DNA sequence: TGTGCCAGCCGGCCCAGCGGGGACTATGGCTACACCTTC.